Here is one T cell receptor beta chain with its context. This record belongs to a study of cytomegalovirus exposure and HLA in healthy donors. Primers included in the PCR were 60 Vbeta and 13 Jbeta primers. Clones were sequenced by immunoSEQ multiplex PCR, and TCRdb holds only the in-frame ones, with some missing. In the table there are about 150,000 clones, around three fifths of which are singletons. V was pared by 4 bases and J by 7 bases, with 14 bases between. In germline, CDR1 is SGDLS, CDR2 YYNGEE. This CDR3 is 14 amino acids long. The chain recombines TRBV9 with TRBJ2-2; weak D call: TRBD1 (6 bases). This TCR was recovered from a male donor in good health and CMV-seronegative. The sequenced material came from PBMCs. The CDR3 DNA reads as TGTGCCAGCAGCCTGTCGAAGGGGGTCGGGGAGCTGTTTTTT. Translated: CASSLSKGVGELFF. Filled out from reference TRBV9 and TRBJ2-2, the complete variable domain reads DSGVTQTPKHLITATGQRVTLRCSPRSGDLSVYWYQQSLDQGLQFLIQYYNGEERAKGNILERFSAQQFPDLHSELNLSSLELGDSALYFCASSLSKGVGELFFGEGSRLTVL.